The 17 T cell receptor beta chains reported below all come from one sample, sequenced in a study of OX40 agonist ivuxolimab in advanced cancers. The protocol was immunoSEQ multiplex PCR, while the TCRdb copy is restricted to in-frame clones and leaves out a portion. Of 55,000 or so clones in the sample, roughly 87% were seen once. Here the sequenced sample was CD4+ or CD8+ T cells sorted from blood, taken in a trial of the OX40 agonist ivuxolimab. These receptors originate from an adult with an advanced solid tumor such as melanoma, head and neck, liver or kidney cancer.

V and J are TRBV2 and TRBJ2-1; 10 bases align to TRBD2. CDR1 SNHLY and CDR2 FYNNEI come from the germline V gene. Trimming removed 6 bases from V and 2 bases from J; junction bases left unmatched: 4. This CDR3 comprises 15 residues. In DNA, the CDR3 is TGTGCCAGCAGCCTACTAGCGGGGCCCTACAATGAGCAGTTCTTC. The encoded protein is CASSLLAGPYNEQFF.

The chain combines TRBV2 with TRBJ2-6; D remains unclear. The V and J ends lost 3 bases and 0 bases respectively, with 3 bases between them. The CDR3 sequence is 14 residues long. CDR1 and CDR2 from the germline V gene are SNHLY and FYNNEI. The CDR3 reads CASSDDSGANVLTF. For the CDR3, the DNA is TGTGCCAGCAGTGACGACTCTGGGGCCAACGTCCTGACTTTC.

This chain connects TRBV7-3 to TRBJ2-1, with TRBD2 as a possible D gene (7 bases). The CDR3 is made up of 15 amino acids. CDR1 is SGHTA, CDR2 FQGTGA, per germline. Trimming left V 2 bases short and J 7 bases short, with 15 bases between. The CDR3 here is CASSLLQGGSNEQFF. The CDR3 DNA follows: TGTGCCAGCAGCTTATTACAGGGAGGGTCAAATGAGCAGTTCTTC.

V and J are TRBV5-3 and TRBJ1-4, with D perhaps TRBD1 (5 bases). TRBV5-3 is sorted into the ORF group, with uncertain function. V lost 8 bases and J lost 5, with 22 bases in between. This CDR3 is 16 amino acids long. Written as DNA, the CDR3 is TGTGCCAGCCAGGGTGGAGGGGTCTCCCCGAATGAAAAACTGTTTTTT. It translates to CASQGGGVSPNEKLFF.

The V and J genes are TRBV6-1 and TRBJ2-4; tentative D call: TRBD1 (6 bases). Per germline, CDR1 MNHNS and CDR2 SASEGT. The germline V and J ends were trimmed by 2 bases and 9 bases, with 14 bases remaining between them. The CDR3 is made up of 14 amino acids. The CDR3 spells CASSEQRTVAIQYF. As DNA, the CDR3 is TGTGCCAGCAGTGAACAGCGGACAGTGGCCATTCAGTACTTC.

In its sample, this clone ranks as medium-sized. This chain links TRBV6-1 with TRBJ1-1; D is possibly TRBD1 (5 bases). CDR1 is MNHNS, CDR2 SASEGT, per germline. V lost 4 bases, J lost 9 bases, and 12 bases lay in between. The CDR3 is 12 residues long. The CDR3 reads CASSVRVQKAFF. The DNA for the CDR3 is TGTGCCAGCAGTGTCAGGGTTCAAAAAGCTTTCTTT.

The rearrangement joins TRBV11-3 to TRBJ2-5; 8 nucleotides match TRBD1. Unmatched junction bases numbered 6, after V lost 2 bases and J lost 7 bases. The CDR3 runs 14 residues. Germline CDR1 is SGHNT and CDR2 is YENEEA. CDR3: CASSLRTGYGTQYF. CDR3 in DNA: TGTGCCAGCAGCTTACGGACAGGGTACGGGACCCAGTACTTC.

The chain couples TRBV28 to TRBJ2-7, with D tentatively TRBD2 (5 bases). Per the germline V gene, CDR1 is MDHEN and CDR2 is SYDVKM. The CDR3 spans 12 residues. Trimming cost V 6 bases and J 8 bases, with 14 bases left between them. The CDR3 nucleotides read TGTGCCAGCAGCCTGAGGGCGGGCAAGCAGTACTTC. It encodes CASSLRAGKQYF.

The V gene is TRBV23-1, the J gene TRBJ1-3, with 7 bases lining up with TRBD1. TRBV23-1 is filed as an ORF, its function uncertain. The trim removed 5 bases at V and 6 bases at J, leaving 13 bases unmatched. The CDR3 contains 16 residues. This CDR3 is CASSFLDRAHLNTIYF. The CDR3 region has the DNA TGCGCCAGCAGTTTTCTAGACAGGGCCCACCTAAACACCATATATTTT.

The chain combines TRBV7-3 with TRBJ2-1; 10 bases agree with TRBD2. V lost 5 bases and J lost 5; bases outside the gene matches: 3. Germline CDR1 is SGHTA and CDR2 is FQGTGA. CDR3 size: 14 residues. This CDR3 reads CASSRTSGHNEQFF. The DNA of the CDR3 is TGTGCCAGCAGCCGGACTAGCGGTCACAATGAGCAGTTCTTC. Using reference TRBV7-3 and TRBJ2-1 for the parts outside the CDR3, the full variable domain is GAGVSQTPSNKVTEKGKYVELRCDPISGHTALYWYRQSLGQGPEFLIYFQGTGAADDSGLPNDRFFAVRPEGSVSTLKIQRTERGDSAVYLCASSRTSGHNEQFFGPGTRLTVL.

In its sample, this clone was seen a few times. The J gene is TRBJ2-7, the V gene TRBV14; D gene unclear. Trimming took 1 base from V and 3 from J, leaving 10 bases between them. The CDR3 runs 14 residues. In germline, CDR1 is SGHDN, CDR2 FVKESK. CDR3 loop: CASSQGEIYYEQYF. CDR3 sequence (DNA): TGTGCCAGCAGCCAAGGCGAAATCTACTACGAGCAGTACTTC. Supplemented by reference TRBV14 and TRBJ2-7, the full variable domain reads EAGVTQFPSHSVIEKGQTVTLRCDPISGHDNLYWYRRVMGKEIKFLLHFVKESKQDESGMPNNRFLAERTGGTYSTLKVQPAELEDSGVYFCASSQGEIYYEQYFGPGTRLTVT.

The chain has TRBV5-1 and TRBJ2-3; 7 bases are shared with TRBD1. Trimming took 0 bases from V and 6 from J; bases not matched to a gene: 7. The germline V gene encodes CDR1 SGHRS and CDR2 YFSETQ. CDR3 length equals 15 residues. The CDR3 coding sequence is TGCGCCAGCAGCTTGGCCCGACAGGGCCCGGATACGCAGTATTTT. Protein product: CASSLARQGPDTQYF.

This rearrangement joins TRBV5-6 to TRBJ2-3; a possible D gene is TRBD1 (6 bases). Trimming removed 3 bases at V and 2 bases at J, with 13 bases between. Germline CDR1 and CDR2: SGHDT and YYEEEE. The CDR3 consists of 15 residues. The CDR3 bases are TGTGCCAGCAGCTCCGCATGGACAGACACAGATACGCAGTATTTT. Its translation is CASSSAWTDTDTQYF. The entire variable domain, with the rest obtained from reference TRBV5-6 and TRBJ2-3, is as follows: DAGVTQSPTHLIKTRGQQVTLRCSPKSGHDTVSWYQQALGQGPQFIFQYYEEEERQRGNFPDRFSGHQFPNYSSELNVNALLLGDSALYLCASSSAWTDTDTQYFGPGTRLTVL.

This clone was detected once. The chain uses TRBV30 and TRBJ2-1, with 8 bases identical to TRBD1. The CDR3 is 12 amino acids. CDR1 and CDR2 (germline): GTSNPN, SVGIG (reference sequence). Trimming cost V 3 bases and J 12 bases; bases outside gene matches: 7. The chain's CDR3 is CAWSPQGVVQFF. CDR3 nucleotides: TGTGCCTGGAGCCCACAGGGGGTAGTGCAGTTCTTC.

The V and J genes are TRBV19 and TRBJ2-3, with TRBD2 matching over 7 bases. J gave up 2 bases and V 6 bases, and 8 bases lay outside the gene matches. This CDR3 contains 15 residues. Germline CDR1 LNHDA, CDR2 SQIVND (reference sequence). In DNA, the CDR3 is TGTGCCAGTAGCTTCAAGCGGGGATACACAGATACGCAGTATTTT. Translation gives CASSFKRGYTDTQYF.

In DNA, the CDR3 is TGTGCCTGGAGTGCAGGGGGGGGACAGGACCTCTATGGCTACACCTTC. It translates to CAWSAGGGQDLYGYTF. The chain uses TRBV30 and TRBJ1-2, with 8 bases aligning to TRBD1. This CDR3 is 16 amino acids long. Germline V gives CDR1 GTSNPN, CDR2 SVGIG (reference sequence). The junction had 11 bases not matched to a gene; V was cut back by 1 base and J by 4 bases.

This clone was observed once. The rearrangement links TRBV25-1 to TRBJ2-7, with 10 bases identical to TRBD2. V shed 4 bases and J 6 bases; nucleotides not matched to a gene: 9. From germline, CDR1 is MGHDK and CDR2 SYGVNS. The CDR3 is made up of 15 amino acids. CDR3 in amino acids: CASSAPAGGLFEQYF. The CDR3 region has the DNA TGTGCCAGCAGTGCTCCAGCGGGAGGGCTCTTCGAGCAGTACTTC.